A selection of T cell receptor beta chains follows, all from one sample in a study of blood T cell repertoires in COVID-19. Produced via immunoSEQ multiplex PCR; TCRdb's table is partial and in-frame only. The sample holds hundreds of thousands of clones, over 75% seen once. The specimen was peripheral blood. These receptor sequences come from a woman aged 70-85 years with COVID-19, enrolled during active disease. The CDR3 runs from the conserved cysteine through the conserved F or W. The D gene is left open where the match is weak. A row's size may be missing; if present it is once, few, many or a size class.

D gene: TRBD1; clone size: -; V gene: TRBV18; J gene: TRBJ2-2; CDR3 DNA: TGTGCCAGCTCACCGTACGGGACAGGGAACACCGGGGAGCTGTTTTTT; CDR3 protein: CASSPYGTGNTGELFF
D gene: TRBD1; clone size: -; V gene: TRBV27; J gene: TRBJ2-7; CDR3 DNA: TGTGCCAGCAGTCCGGGGACAGGGGGCGAATACGAGCAGTACTTC; CDR3 protein: CASSPGTGGEYEQYF
D gene: -; clone size: -; V gene: TRBV6-5; J gene: TRBJ1-2; CDR3 DNA: TGTGCCAGCAGCGACTATGGCTACACCTTC; CDR3 protein: CASSDYGYTF
D gene: TRBD1; clone size: -; V gene: TRBV4-1; J gene: TRBJ2-4; CDR3 DNA: TGCGCCAGCAGAAAAACAGGGGATAGCATTCAGTACTTC; CDR3 protein: CASRKTGDSIQYF
D gene: TRBD2; clone size: -; V gene: TRBV6-2/TRBV6-3; J gene: TRBJ2-1; CDR3 DNA: TGTGCCAGCAGTAATTTAGCGGGTGGGTACCTGAATGAGCAGTTCTTC; CDR3 protein: CASSNLAGGYLNEQFF
D gene: TRBD1; clone size: once; V gene: TRBV3-1/TRBV3-2; J gene: TRBJ2-4; CDR3 DNA: TGTGCCAGCAGCCACGGGGGACAGGGAGCCAAAAACATTCAGTACTTC; CDR3 protein: CASSHGGQGAKNIQYF
D gene: TRBD1; clone size: -; V gene: TRBV7-3; J gene: TRBJ1-1; CDR3 DNA: TGTGCCAGCAGCCCAGGGACAGCCACTGAAGCTTTCTTT; CDR3 protein: CASSPGTATEAFF
D gene: -; clone size: -; V gene: TRBV4-3; J gene: TRBJ2-1; CDR3 DNA: TGCGCCAGCAGCCAAGAAGAGCGGGTCTCTTACAATGAGCAGTTCTTC; CDR3 protein: CASSQEERVSYNEQFF
D gene: -; clone size: -; V gene: TRBV3-1/TRBV3-2; J gene: TRBJ1-6; CDR3 DNA: TGTGCCAGCAGCCCACCCGGTAGTTACAATTCACCCCTCCACTTT; CDR3 protein: CASSPPGSYNSPLHF
D gene: -; clone size: once; V gene: TRBV28; J gene: TRBJ1-5; CDR3 DNA: TGTGCCAGCAGTTGGGGCCCAATTTTGCCCCAGCATTTT; CDR3 protein: CASSWGPILPQHF
D gene: TRBD1; clone size: -; V gene: TRBV7-8; J gene: TRBJ2-3; CDR3 DNA: TGTGCCAGCACTTCCGGCCCAGGGACAGGCACAGATACGCAGTATTTT; CDR3 protein: CASTSGPGTGTDTQYF
D gene: -; clone size: -; V gene: TRBV18; J gene: TRBJ1-5; CDR3 DNA: TGTGCCAGCTCACCTGACACAGGCAATCAGCCCCAGCATTTT; CDR3 protein: CASSPDTGNQPQHF
D gene: -; clone size: -; V gene: TRBV29-1; J gene: TRBJ1-2; CDR3 DNA: TGCAGCGTTGAAGCGAGGGAGATGGGCTACACCTTC; CDR3 protein: CSVEAREMGYTF
D gene: TRBD2; clone size: -; V gene: TRBV5-6; J gene: TRBJ2-5; CDR3 DNA: TGTGCCAGCAGCGGGGGACTAGCGGGAGTAGTAGGGGAGACCCAGTACTTC; CDR3 protein: CASSGGLAGVVGETQYF
D gene: -; clone size: -; V gene: TRBV4-2; J gene: TRBJ1-4; CDR3 DNA: TGTGCCAGCGGCGAGGGTGTATCGGCTAATGAAAAACTGTTTTTT; CDR3 protein: CASGEGVSANEKLFF
D gene: -; clone size: -; V gene: TRBV28; J gene: TRBJ2-5; CDR3 DNA: TGTGCCAGCAGTCCATCCGGCCAAGAGACCCAGTACTTC; CDR3 protein: CASSPSGQETQYF
D gene: -; clone size: -; V gene: TRBV18; J gene: TRBJ1-5; CDR3 DNA: TGTGCCAGCTCAAACAGGGACCAGCCCCAGCATTTT; CDR3 protein: CASSNRDQPQHF
D gene: TRBD1; clone size: -; V gene: TRBV29-1; J gene: TRBJ1-2; CDR3 DNA: TGCAGCGTTGGGGACAGCGACTATGGCTACACCTTC; CDR3 protein: CSVGDSDYGYTF
D gene: -; clone size: -; V gene: TRBV15; J gene: TRBJ1-1; CDR3 DNA: TGTGCCACCAGCAGAGCTATTCCGAACACTGAAGCTTTCTTT; CDR3 protein: CATSRAIPNTEAFF
D gene: TRBD2; clone size: -; V gene: TRBV9; J gene: TRBJ2-2; CDR3 DNA: TGTGCCAGCACAAAAGACGGGACTAGCGGGAGAGGTACCACCGGGGAGCTGTTTTTT; CDR3 protein: CASTKDGTSGRGTTGELFF
D gene: -; clone size: -; V gene: TRBV2; J gene: TRBJ1-1; CDR3 DNA: TGTGCCAGCAGCTCCCAGGGAGGAGGGTTCACTGAAGCTTTCTTT; CDR3 protein: CASSSQGGGFTEAFF
D gene: TRBD1; clone size: -; V gene: TRBV27; J gene: TRBJ1-5; CDR3 DNA: TGTGCCAGCAGTTTAGGGACAGGGGTCCTTAATCAGCCCCAGCATTTT; CDR3 protein: CASSLGTGVLNQPQHF
D gene: -; clone size: -; V gene: TRBV6-5; J gene: TRBJ1-6; CDR3 DNA: TGTGCCACCTGGAACAGAAATTCACCCCTCCACTTT; CDR3 protein: CATWNRNSPLHF
D gene: -; clone size: once; V gene: TRBV10-3; J gene: TRBJ2-7; CDR3 DNA: TGTGCCATCAGTGAGTCTCCGTACGAGCAGTACTTC; CDR3 protein: CAISESPYEQYF
D gene: -; clone size: -; V gene: TRBV7-8; J gene: TRBJ1-1; CDR3 DNA: TGTGCCAGCAGCTTATTCTCCGCTATTGGAGGTGAAGCTTTCTTT; CDR3 protein: CASSLFSAIGGEAFF
D gene: -; clone size: once; V gene: TRBV3-1/TRBV3-2; J gene: TRBJ1-4; CDR3 DNA: TGTGCCAGCAGCCACAACGGAGCTGAAAAACTGTTTTTT; CDR3 protein: CASSHNGAEKLFF
D gene: -; clone size: -; V gene: TRBV28; J gene: TRBJ1-3; CDR3 DNA: TGTGCCAGCAGTTTCCTATTTCAGACTACTGGAAACACCATATATTTT; CDR3 protein: CASSFLFQTTGNTIYF
D gene: -; clone size: -; V gene: TRBV2; J gene: TRBJ1-3; CDR3 DNA: TGTGCCAGCGCCGAACAGCACACCTCTGGAAACACCATATATTTT; CDR3 protein: CASAEQHTSGNTIYF
D gene: TRBD1; clone size: -; V gene: TRBV18; J gene: TRBJ1-1; CDR3 DNA: TGTGCCAGCTCACCACGTACTCAACAGGGGATAGTGAACACTGAAGCTTTCTTT; CDR3 protein: CASSPRTQQGIVNTEAFF
D gene: TRBD1; clone size: once; V gene: TRBV28; J gene: TRBJ1-1; CDR3 DNA: TGTGCCAGCAGTTCTACAGGGGCGGGTTACACTGAAGCTTTCTTT; CDR3 protein: CASSSTGAGYTEAFF
D gene: TRBD1; clone size: -; V gene: TRBV19; J gene: TRBJ1-4; CDR3 DNA: TGTGCCAGTAGAACTCAACAGGGGGCGTCGGAAAAACTGTTTTTT; CDR3 protein: CASRTQQGASEKLFF
D gene: -; clone size: once; V gene: TRBV30; J gene: TRBJ1-1; CDR3 DNA: TGTGCCTCCCGGCCATCTGACAGCAAGTGGAACACTGAAGCTTTCTTT; CDR3 protein: CASRPSDSKWNTEAFF
D gene: TRBD1; clone size: -; V gene: TRBV28; J gene: TRBJ1-4; CDR3 DNA: TGTGCCAGCAGACCTTGGCAGGGGGCAGATGAAAAACTGTTTTTT; CDR3 protein: CASRPWQGADEKLFF
D gene: -; clone size: -; V gene: TRBV6-6; J gene: TRBJ1-6; CDR3 DNA: TGTGCCAGCCATCACAGGGTTACACCCCTCCACTTT; CDR3 protein: CASHHRVTPLHF
D gene: -; clone size: -; V gene: TRBV24-1; J gene: TRBJ2-3; CDR3 DNA: TGTGCCACCAGTGACACCGCTGAGGCCGCAGATACGCAGTATTTT; CDR3 protein: CATSDTAEAADTQYF
D gene: TRBD2; clone size: -; V gene: TRBV5-6; J gene: TRBJ2-2; CDR3 DNA: TGTGCCAGCAGCTTGCCTAGCGGGAGCGTCACCGGGGAGCTGTTTTTT; CDR3 protein: CASSLPSGSVTGELFF
D gene: -; clone size: once; V gene: TRBV4-3; J gene: TRBJ2-2; CDR3 DNA: TGCGCCAGCAGCCAAGAAGCCAAATGGGGCAGCCCGAACACCGGGGAGCTGTTTTTT; CDR3 protein: CASSQEAKWGSPNTGELFF
D gene: TRBD1; clone size: -; V gene: TRBV10-3; J gene: TRBJ1-2; CDR3 DNA: TGTGCCATCAGTGGGCAGGGGGAAGGTGGCTACACCTTC; CDR3 protein: CAISGQGEGGYTF
D gene: TRBD1; clone size: -; V gene: TRBV10-1; J gene: TRBJ2-3; CDR3 DNA: TGCGCCAGCAGTGAAGGGGGCGCGGACAAGAAAAACCTAGGCCCAGATACGCAGTATTTT; CDR3 protein: CASSEGGADKKNLGPDTQYF
D gene: -; clone size: -; V gene: TRBV6-5; J gene: TRBJ2-5; CDR3 DNA: TGTGCCAGCAGTTACGGCGAGGAAGAGACCCAGTACTTC; CDR3 protein: CASSYGEEETQYF
D gene: TRBD2; clone size: -; V gene: TRBV5-1; J gene: TRBJ2-3; CDR3 DNA: TGCGCCAGCAGCTTCGGGGGAGAGCGGGGAGATACGCAGTATTTT; CDR3 protein: CASSFGGERGDTQYF
D gene: -; clone size: -; V gene: TRBV5-5; J gene: TRBJ1-3; CDR3 DNA: TGTGCCAGCAGCTCCATAACAGGGTTCTCTGGAAACACCATATATTTT; CDR3 protein: CASSSITGFSGNTIYF
D gene: TRBD2; clone size: -; V gene: TRBV5-4; J gene: TRBJ2-5; CDR3 DNA: TGTGCCAGCAGCTTAGTAGCGGGGGGCCAAGAGACCCAGTACTTC; CDR3 protein: CASSLVAGGQETQYF
D gene: TRBD1; clone size: once; V gene: TRBV24-1; J gene: TRBJ1-1; CDR3 DNA: TGTGCCACCAGACCGGGACAGGGGATGAACACTGAAGCTTTCTTT; CDR3 protein: CATRPGQGMNTEAFF
D gene: TRBD1; clone size: -; V gene: TRBV29-1; J gene: TRBJ2-7; CDR3 DNA: TGCAGCGTTGAAGACCGGGACAGGGGCTACGAGCAGTACTTC; CDR3 protein: CSVEDRDRGYEQYF
D gene: -; clone size: -; V gene: TRBV28; J gene: TRBJ2-5; CDR3 DNA: TGTGCCAGCAGTACAACTAAGGCGGGGCGTCAAGAGACCCAGTACTTC; CDR3 protein: CASSTTKAGRQETQYF
D gene: TRBD2; clone size: -; V gene: TRBV5-1; J gene: TRBJ2-5; CDR3 DNA: TGCGCCAGCAGCCTTGGACTAGCGGGAGAGACCCAGTACTTC; CDR3 protein: CASSLGLAGETQYF
D gene: -; clone size: -; V gene: TRBV18; J gene: TRBJ1-3; CDR3 DNA: TGTGCCAGCTCACTTTCCAGCGGCTCTGGAAACACCATATATTTT; CDR3 protein: CASSLSSGSGNTIYF
D gene: TRBD1; clone size: once; V gene: TRBV6-5; J gene: TRBJ1-5; CDR3 DNA: TGTGCCAGTTCACAGGGGATGATCAGTCAGCCCCAGCATTTT; CDR3 protein: CASSQGMISQPQHF
D gene: -; clone size: -; V gene: TRBV7-8; J gene: TRBJ1-3; CDR3 DNA: TGTGCCAGCAGCTTGGGAGGGTTCTCTGGAAACACCATATATTTT; CDR3 protein: CASSLGGFSGNTIYF
D gene: TRBD2; clone size: -; V gene: TRBV11-2; J gene: TRBJ2-5; CDR3 DNA: TGTGCCAGCAGCTTCGGGGGGGTCGAGACCCAGTACTTC; CDR3 protein: CASSFGGVETQYF
D gene: -; clone size: -; V gene: TRBV30; J gene: TRBJ2-1; CDR3 DNA: TGTGCCTGGAGTTTAGCTACGTCTTACAATGAGCAGTTCTTC; CDR3 protein: CAWSLATSYNEQFF
D gene: TRBD1; clone size: -; V gene: TRBV11-1; J gene: TRBJ2-1; CDR3 DNA: TGTGCCAGCAGCTTAGCGCTTGGACAGGTTTACAATGAGCAGTTCTTC; CDR3 protein: CASSLALGQVYNEQFF
D gene: -; clone size: -; V gene: TRBV7-6; J gene: TRBJ1-4; CDR3 DNA: TGTGCCAGCAGCTTAGGTCCAGGGAGGACCTTTCGTGAAAAACTGTTTTTT; CDR3 protein: CASSLGPGRTFREKLFF